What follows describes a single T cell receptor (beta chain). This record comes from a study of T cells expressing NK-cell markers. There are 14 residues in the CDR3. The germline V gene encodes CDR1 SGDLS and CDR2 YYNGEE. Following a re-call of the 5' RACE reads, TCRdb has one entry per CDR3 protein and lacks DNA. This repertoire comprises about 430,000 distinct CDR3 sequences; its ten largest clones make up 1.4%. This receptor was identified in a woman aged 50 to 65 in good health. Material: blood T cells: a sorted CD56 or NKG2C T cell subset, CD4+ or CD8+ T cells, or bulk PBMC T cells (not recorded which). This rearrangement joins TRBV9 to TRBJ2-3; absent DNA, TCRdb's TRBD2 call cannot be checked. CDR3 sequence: CASSVAGVTDTQYF.